Reported below is one T cell receptor beta chain. As yet, its antigen is unknown. The data belong to a study of CXCR3-negative and CXCR3-positive naive CD8 T cells. The libraries of TRB cDNA were constructed through 5' RACE using UMI labels. With the 5' RACE reads reprocessed, TCRdb shows one record per CDR3 protein and no DNA. The repertoire table contains 70,000 to 95,000 distinct CDR3 sequences. Study-wide findings and caveats: The TRB CDR3s that CXCR3-positive naive cells carried were more hydrophobic than those of CXCR3-negative naive cells. For memory CD8+ cells diversity was much lower, but both naive subsets had comparably high diversity.

CDR3 length: 14 amino acids. Looked up from germline, CDR1 is SQVTM and CDR2 is ANQGSEA. CD8+ T cell subsets were each sorted in triplicate, 250,000 to 300,000 cells apiece. This TCR derives from a human donor in good health. Some clones in this sample may be carry-over from other donors' samples. Sequencing was done on a sample of naive CXCR3- CD8+ T cells from blood. As for subset: CD45RO-CCR7+CD27+CD95- naive CD8+ T cells lacking CXCR3 (TNR3-). V and J are TRBV29-1 and TRBJ2-7; the TCRdb D gene call, TRBD1, has no DNA to confirm it. CDR3 sequence reads: CSVDDTGARGEQYF.